The source of this T cell receptor (beta chain) is a study of blood T cell repertoires in COVID-19. About the study: Sites across the United States, Italy and Spain contributed samples from acute and convalescent COVID-19. T cells, B-cell-depleted T cells, or PBMCs provided the cDNA or gDNA that served as material.

Per the original data handling: Reference gene primer amplification yielded estimated nucleated cell counts. Only in-frame clones appear in the TCRdb table, and some are missing; sequencing was by immunoSEQ multiplex PCR. V and J calls and clone size are those listed in that table; D and trimming were worked out from the DNA. Here the sample spans approximately 53,000 clones, 82% being singletons. Germline trimming cut 4 bases from V and 5 bases from J; bases unmatched to any gene: 1. CDR3 length: 14 residues. Germline values: CDR1 SGHDN, CDR2 FVKESK. Sample: peripheral blood. This receptor was obtained from a woman aged 55-75 years with acute or convalescent COVID-19. The V and J genes are TRBV14 and TRBJ2-3, with 12 nucleotides matching TRBD2. As DNA, the CDR3 is TGTGCCAGCAGCCCGGGACTAGCGGGAGATACGCAGTATTTT. It encodes CASSPGLAGDTQYF.